Described below is a single T cell receptor (beta chain) sequence and its context. The source of the sample is a study of blood T cell repertoires in COVID-19. Background on the study: Spain, Italy and the United States supplied samples that represented acute and convalescent COVID-19. PBMCs, B-cell-depleted T cells, or T cells provided the cDNA or gDNA that made up the material.

Profiling relied on immunoSEQ multiplex PCR, and the TCRdb table lists in-frame clones only, not all of them. The table lists about 260,000 clones, 70% to 90% of them singletons. Germline loops: CDR1 LNHNV, CDR2 YYDKDF (reference sequence). Trimming took off 3 bases at V and 0 bases at J, with 13 bases between the two ends. The CDR3 is 16 amino acids. This rearrangement joins TRBV15 to TRBJ2-3, with D perhaps matching TRBD2 (5 bases). The sequencing sample was made of PBMCs or T cells enriched from blood (not recorded which). The sequence came from a woman in her twenties or thirties with acute COVID-19. The CDR3 bases are TGTGCCACCAGCAGGGTACTAGTGAAAAGCACAGATACGCAGTATTTT. It specifies CATSRVLVKSTDTQYF.